This T cell receptor beta chain was retrieved from a study of blood T cells in healthy people across ages. Findings and limits, study-wide: Age brought a roughly linear fall in TCR beta diversity measured per million T cells.

For the second PCR, which ran for roughly 6 to 12 cycles, a sample-barcoded 5' primer and a J-beta primer mix were used. In TCRdb, the 5' RACE reads were re-called with MiXCR into one record per CDR3 protein. The sample consists of some 760,000 distinct CDR3 sequences, around a quarter of them appearing once. In the case of this clonotype: Its antigen is still unknown.

Researchers isolated at least 6 million PBMCs per sample. Germline-derived CDR1 and CDR2 are MDHEN and SYDVKM. This CDR3 contains 18 residues. Trimming cost V 5 bases and J 0 bases; bases outside gene matches: 9. The sample was also reused in another study, on T cells of mothers and their children.

This receptor was taken from a boy aged 10-17 years in good health. The chain recombines TRBV28 with TRBJ2-1; 11 bases are shared with TRBD2. Sample: blood. CDR3 DNA: TGTGCCAGCAGTCAACTAGCGGGAGCGGGTAGCTCCTACAATGAGCAGTTCTTC. Its translation: CASSQLAGAGSSYNEQFF.